This T cell receptor (beta chain) was profiled in a study of blood T cell repertoires in COVID-19. Study details: The origin of the acute and convalescent COVID-19 samples was the United States, Italy and Spain.

The method was immunoSEQ multiplex PCR; TCRdb's version includes in-frame clones alone and lacks a portion of them. The data hold about 200,000 clones, with roughly 90% observed a single time. Trimming took 1 base from V and 11 from J, leaving 14 bases between them. The CDR3 contains 13 residues. Germline V gene sequence: CDR1 SNHLY, CDR2 FYNNEI. Recruitment covered 20 to 25 US areas and drew participants whose ages spanned 18 to 89 years. Cohort assignment relied on participant-reported clinical history. Symptom resolution, clearance, or two negative PCRs marked the recovered donors of Cohort 3. Sequences were obtained from PBMCs or T cells enriched from blood (not recorded which). The chain couples TRBV2 to TRBJ1-1; D is unclear. The source is a woman aged 18-29 years who had recovered from COVID-19. The DNA of the CDR3 is TGTGCCAGCAGTGAAGTGGACTCCGGAGTGGCTTTCTTT. This encodes CASSEVDSGVAFF. Looking up the rest from reference TRBV2 and TRBJ1-1 gives the full variable domain: EPEVTQTPSHQVTQMGQEVILRCVPISNHLYFYWYRQILGQKVEFLVSFYNNEISEKSEIFDDQFSVERPDGSNFTLKIRSTKLEDSAMYFCASSEVDSGVAFFGQGTRLTVV.